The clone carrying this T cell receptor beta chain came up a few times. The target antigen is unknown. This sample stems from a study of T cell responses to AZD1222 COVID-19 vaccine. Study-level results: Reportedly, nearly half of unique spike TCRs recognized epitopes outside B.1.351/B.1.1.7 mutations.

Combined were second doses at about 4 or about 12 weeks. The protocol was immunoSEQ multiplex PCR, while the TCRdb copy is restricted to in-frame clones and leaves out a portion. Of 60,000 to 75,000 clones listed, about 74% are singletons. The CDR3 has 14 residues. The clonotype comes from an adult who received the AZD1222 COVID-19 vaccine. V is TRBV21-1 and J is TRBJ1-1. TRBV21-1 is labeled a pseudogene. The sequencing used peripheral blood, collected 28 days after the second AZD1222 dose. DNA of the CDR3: TGTGCCAGCATTAACAGCCCCGGAGGCACTGAAGCTTTCTTT. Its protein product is CASINSPGGTEAFF.